These 5 T cell receptor beta chains originate from one sample sequenced in a study of CD8 T cells in ankylosing spondylitis. General observations from the study: Blood from ankylosing spondylitis patients appeared to carry a characteristic eight-variant TCR beta motif.

Antigens for these TCRs are unknown. A single record per CDR3 protein comes from TCRdb applying MiXCR to the 5' RACE reads. The repertoire includes 470,000 or so distinct CDR3 sequences, 25% to 30% of them detected once, and 0.89% sits in the top ten. Sequenced: blood, either unsorted or a sorted T cell fraction (not recorded which). The receptor set was obtained from a male donor with ankylosing spondylitis.

This clonotype was seen a few times. The V call is TRBV5-1, the J call TRBJ1-4; TRBD1 aligns across 7 bases. Germline V gene sequence: CDR1 SGHRS, CDR2 YFSETQ. J lost 6 bases, V lost 4 bases, and 9 bases had no gene match. This CDR3 has 15 amino acids. The CDR3 DNA sequence: TGCGCCAGCAGCCCTTCTGGGACAGAGGATGAAAAACTGTTTTTT. Translating gives CASSPSGTEDEKLFF. The full variable domain, its missing parts supplied by reference TRBV5-1 and TRBJ1-4, is KAGVTQTPRYLIKTRGQQVTLSCSPISGHRSVSWYQQTPGQGLQFLFEYFSETQRNKGNFPGRFSGRQFSNSRSEMNVSTLELGDSALYLCASSPSGTEDEKLFFGSGTQLSVL.

CDR3 sequence: CASSLSGSGTDTQYF. For the CDR3, the DNA is TGTGCCAGCAGCTTATCCGGGTCAGGGACAGATACGCAGTATTTT. This chain connects TRBV11-2 to TRBJ2-3, with a possible D match to TRBD1 (5 bases). The CDR3 is made up of 15 amino acids. Germline CDR1 is SGHAT and CDR2 is FQNNGV. V was cut by 2 bases and J by 3 bases, with 12 bases left in between.

The chain combines TRBV24-1 with TRBJ1-1; D uncertain. V shed 5 bases and J shed 3 bases, with 9 bases lying between them. The V gene's germline CDR1 is KGHDR and CDR2 SFDVKD. This CDR3 spans 13 amino acids. The CDR3 reads CATSGASHTEAFF. CDR3 coding DNA: TGTGCCACCAGTGGAGCCAGCCACACTGAAGCTTTCTTT.

This clonotype was observed a few times. The chain joins TRBV20-1 to TRBJ2-5; tentative D call: TRBD2 (5 bases). Germline V gene data show CDR1 as DFQATT and CDR2 as SNEGSKA (reference sequence). Trimming took 5 bases from V and 5 from J, leaving 18 bases between them. The CDR3 loop spans 14 amino acids. The CDR3 reads CSAETYGSKETQYF. CDR3 bases: TGCAGTGCTGAGACGTATGGGAGCAAGGAGACCCAGTACTTC.

J is TRBJ2-7 and V is TRBV20-1, with D perhaps TRBD2 (5 bases). CDR1 is DFQATT, CDR2 SNEGSKA, per germline (reference sequence). The CDR3 totals 13 residues. With 6 bases removed from V and 4 bases from J, the gap between germline ends came to 16 bases. The CDR3: CSAARVGLYEQYF. The CDR3 DNA sequence: TGCAGTGCCGCGAGGGTCGGACTTTACGAGCAGTACTTC.